These 4 T cell receptor beta chains were all obtained from the same sample, sequenced in a study of tumor and adjacent non-tumor tissue in lung cancer. A modified ARM-PCR protocol with three rounds of nested PCR amplified TCRbeta. TCRdb used MiXCR to reprocess the multiplex PCR reads, holding one entry per CDR3 protein. The sample includes more than 95,000 distinct CDR3 sequences, roughly 64% seen only once; the top ten take more than 10%. The template was RNA from unsorted bulk tissue. Sample: lung tumor tissue. All receptors come from a man in his thirties or forties with non-small cell lung cancer.

This clonotype was found once. Possible read error: a much larger clone is one base away. The chain couples TRBV6-5 to TRBJ1-1, with 8 nucleotides matching TRBD1. Germline CDR1 reads MNHEY; CDR2 reads SVGAGI. CDR3 length equals 17 residues. The trim removed 2 bases at V and 4 bases at J, leaving 12 bases unmatched. DNA for the CDR3: TGTGCCAGCAGTTACCGAATCCCGGGACAGGCGAGCACTGAAGCTTTCTTT. It yields the protein CASSYRIPGQASTEAFF.

In the case of this clonotype: One base away lies a much larger clone, so this may be a sequencing read error. The rearrangement links TRBV20-1 to TRBJ2-1, with D uncertain. CDR1 and CDR2 from the germline V gene are DFQATT and SNEGSKA (reference sequence). The CDR3 is 17 amino acids. The ends were cut back, 4 bases at V and 3 bases at J, with 22 bases in the middle. The CDR3: CSAKPRWAVGFYNEQFF. In DNA, the CDR3 is TGCAGTGCTAAACCCCGTTGGGCCGTGGGCTTCTACAATGAGCAGTTCTTC.

Of note for this clonotype: One end of the junction varies from germline; a read error may be responsible. The chain employs TRBV11-3 and TRBJ2-7, with 7 nucleotides matching TRBD1. CDR3 length: 14 residues. Germline V lookup: CDR1 SGHNT, CDR2 YENEEA. In nucleotides, the CDR3 is TGTGCCAGCAGTTTAGTTCCAGGGGGTTACGAGCGGTATTTC. As protein: CASSLVPGGYERYF.

The chain links TRBV24-1 to TRBJ2-3, with TRBD1 identical over 7 bases. Germline trimming cut 4 bases from V and 5 bases from J; bases unmatched to any gene: 5. Germline CDR1 KGHDR, CDR2 SFDVKD. CDR3 length: 14 residues. The CDR3 loop reads CATSDSTGVDTQYF. The DNA of the CDR3 is TGTGCCACCAGTGACTCTACAGGGGTAGATACGCAGTATTTT.